These 4 T cell receptor beta chains originate from one sample sequenced in a study of neoadjuvant anti-PD-1 for oral cavity cancer. Here immunoSEQ multiplex PCR was the method, and the copy in TCRdb shows in-frame clones only, minus some. Of around 10,000 clones in the sample, 55% to 65% are singletons; the top ten hold 6.5% to 9.5%. Noted time point: after neoadjuvant nivolumab, at surgical resection. Material: tumor tissue, obtained after nivolumab (anti-PD-1) treatment. Receptors were obtained from a person between 35 and 79 years old with oral cavity squamous cell carcinoma.

The chain is built from TRBV19 and TRBJ2-1; D could derive from TRBD1 or TRBD2 (5 bases each). Germline-derived CDR1 and CDR2 are LNHDA and SQIVND (reference sequence). This CDR3 contains 16 residues. V was clipped by 11 bases and J by 6 bases, with 26 bases between them. CDR3 region: CAASTPRDGLRNEQFF. CDR3 bases: TGTGCCGCCTCAACCCCCCGGGACGGCCTACGCAATGAGCAGTTCTTC.

The chain links TRBV23-1 to TRBJ2-1; 13 positions match TRBD2. TRBV23-1 is classed as an ORF, of uncertain function. J was trimmed by 0 bases and V by 0 bases; bases with no gene match: 14. The CDR3 has 22 residues. Here the CDR3 DNA reads TGCGCCAGCAGTCAATCCCCACTAGCGGGAGGGCGGCCTCCCAGCTCCTACAATGAGCAGTTCTTC. Its protein is CASSQSPLAGGRPPSSYNEQFF.

This chain uses TRBV25-1 with TRBJ1-2, with D uncertain. The germline CDR1 and CDR2 sequences are MGHDK and SYGVNS. The CDR3 totals 15 residues. Trimming cost V 1 base and J 2 bases, with 11 bases left between them. The CDR3 region has the DNA TGTGCCAGCAGTGAATCGAGAGGGAAGAACTATGGCTACACCTTC. It codes for CASSESRGKNYGYTF.

This clone is large by share. The chain joins TRBV30 to TRBJ2-5; D not certain. V dropped 0 bases and J dropped 5 bases, with 7 bases sitting between them. Germline assignment: CDR1 GTSNPN and CDR2 SVGIG (reference sequence). The CDR3 extends over 12 amino acids. The CDR3 DNA sequence: TGTGCCTGGAGTGTACAAGGGGAGACCCAGTACTTC. Encoded protein: CAWSVQGETQYF.